This T cell receptor (beta chain) was identified during a study of T cells after yellow fever vaccination. Study-wide results and limits: Among all clonotypes, a small share was observed in both CD4 and CD8 compartments. FACS-sorted repertoires could harbor abundant contaminating bulk-population clonotypes. After the booster, 96% of CD4 and about 90% of CD8 primary-response clones were re-detected.

Universal primer sites and UMIs were introduced during 5'RACE template-switching synthesis of TCR cDNA. A single record per CDR3 protein comes from TCRdb applying MiXCR to the 5' RACE reads. Of 70,000 or so distinct CDR3 sequences detected, approximately 6.2% appear once; the ten largest clones hold 2.2%. This clonotype was seen repeatedly, ten times or more. Antigen specificity is unknown. V trimming: 6 bases; J trimming: 7 bases; junction bases outside the gene matches: 7. The CDR3 contains 14 residues. The sequencing here drew on CD4+ T cells sorted from PBMCs, taken less than 18 days after the first yellow fever vaccination. This TCR came from a man in his late teens or twenties who received the YFV17D yellow fever vaccine. This chain uses TRBV12-3 or TRBV12-4 with TRBJ2-5, with TRBD1 matching over 11 bases. CDR3 in DNA: TGTGCCAGCAGCTCCGGGACAGGGGGGGGGACCCAGTACTTC. Translation gives CASSSGTGGGTQYF.